The clone carrying this T cell receptor (beta chain) was counted at least ten times. As yet, its antigen is unknown. This entry comes from a study of T cells in Graves' hyperthyroidism and ophthalmopathy. Across the whole study: Peripheral blood was drawn at first diagnosis, prior to all treatment. Study results and limitations: Most expanded thyroid clonotypes above 0.001 recurred in blood. Before onset, by a median of about six months, the model predicted ophthalmopathy.

The junction had 8 bases not matched to a gene; V was cut back by 2 bases and J by 6 bases. Germline values: CDR1 SGDLS, CDR2 YYNGEE. This CDR3 comprises 15 residues. Amplification yielded TCR beta CDR3 regions, with RNA transcripts as the source. HTBI primers were employed in a first-round RT-PCR of the TCR CDR3. Via MiXCR, TCRdb re-called the multiplex PCR reads, giving one row per CDR3 protein. The sample lists under 300,000 distinct CDR3 sequences, about 14% occurring once. Hyperthyroidism in the patients, aged 18 to 65, was newly diagnosed and under 2 months in duration. This clonotype originated in a woman aged 30 to 39 with Graves' hyperthyroidism that later progressed to Graves' ophthalmopathy. The sample consisted of blood. The V call is TRBV9, the J call TRBJ1-2, with TRBD1 identical over 9 bases. This CDR3 reads CASSVITGGANGYTF. In DNA form, the CDR3 reads TGTGCCAGCAGCGTCATTACAGGGGGCGCCAATGGCTACACCTTC.